These 6 T cell receptor beta chains came from one sample sequenced in a study of CD8 T cells in ankylosing spondylitis. TCRdb reprocessed the 5' RACE reads with MiXCR, giving one entry per CDR3 protein. The sample has 200,000 to 250,000 distinct CDR3 sequences, roughly a tenth seen once. Specimen: blood, either unsorted or a sorted T cell fraction (not recorded which). These receptors all come from a male donor with ankylosing spondylitis or in good health (not recorded which).

The gene calls are TRBV7-2 and TRBJ2-7, with TRBD1 matching 8 bases. Germline-derived CDR1 and CDR2 are SGHTA and FQGNSA. The CDR3 consists of 14 residues. V shed 5 bases and J 3 bases; nucleotides not matched to a gene: 6. CDR3 DNA sequence: TGTGCCAGCAGCAACCGGGACAGGCTCTACGAGCAGTACTTC. Amino acids: CASSNRDRLYEQYF. The full variable domain, with the rest looked up from reference TRBV7-2 and TRBJ2-7, is GAGVSQSPSNKVTEKGKDVELRCDPISGHTALYWYRQSLGQGLEFLIYFQGNSAPDKSGLPSDRFSAERTGGSVSTLTIQRTQQEDSAVYLCASSNRDRLYEQYFGPGTRLTVT.

This clonotype was recorded at least ten times. This chain uses TRBV5-1 with TRBJ1-3; a possible D gene is TRBD1 (5 bases). Per the germline V gene, CDR1 is SGHRS and CDR2 is YFSETQ. The CDR3 is 15 amino acids. V lost 4 bases, J lost 4 bases, and 15 bases lay in between. The CDR3 spells CASSQEAGFGNTIYF. The CDR3 coding sequence is TGCGCCAGCAGCCAAGAGGCAGGGTTCGGAAACACCATATATTTT.

This clonotype was observed many times. V gene TRBV20-1 combines with J gene TRBJ2-7; the match to TRBD1 covers 7 bases. Germline V gene lookup returns CDR1 DFQATT and CDR2 SNEGSKA (reference sequence). The junction had 3 bases not matched to a gene; V was cut back by 4 bases and J by 0 bases. The CDR3 contains 13 residues. The CDR3 is CSAIRDSSYEQYF. DNA for the CDR3: TGCAGTGCTATTCGGGACAGCTCCTACGAGCAGTACTTC.

This clonotype has a count of ten or more. V gene TRBV12-3 or TRBV12-4 combines with J gene TRBJ2-7, with D tentatively TRBD1 (6 bases). Trimming pared 8 bases from V and 4 bases from J, leaving 12 bases between. This CDR3 is 12 amino acids long. CDR3 sequence reads: CASRTDTYEQYF. The CDR3 DNA is TGTGCCAGCCGGACAGATACTTACGAGCAGTACTTC.

In its sample, this clonotype was seen many times. The chain employs TRBV3-1 and TRBJ2-7; 10 bases agree with TRBD2. Losses at the gene ends were 1 base for V and 3 bases for J; bases not matched to a gene: 3. The CDR3 totals 15 residues. CDR1 LGHDT and CDR2 YNNKEL come from the germline V gene (reference sequence). CDR3 in DNA: TGTGCCAGCAGCCAAGCGACTAGCGGGTACTACGAGCAGTACTTC. Translated, it gives CASSQATSGYYEQYF.

The gene calls are TRBV30 and TRBJ1-1; D might be TRBD1 (5 bases). The germline V and J ends were trimmed by 6 bases and 4 bases, with 9 bases remaining between them. The CDR3 loop spans 11 amino acids. The V gene's germline CDR1 is GTSNPN and CDR2 SVGIG (reference sequence). This chain's CDR3 is CACAGLTEAFF. CDR3 DNA sequence: TGTGCCTGCGCAGGGCTCACTGAAGCTTTCTTT.